Presented here are 25 T cell receptor beta chains from one specimen sequenced in a study of shared clonotypes between healthy human individuals. Sequenced by immunoSEQ multiplex PCR; TCRdb stores in-frame clones only, minus some. Altogether about 1 million clones are present, 70% to 80% being singletons, with the ten largest covering over 1.3%. The sample consisted of memory CD4+ T cells sorted from blood. Noted subset: CD45RA-negative fraction. The receptors derive from a man aged 18 to 30 in good health.

The rearrangement uses TRBV7-9 and TRBJ2-2; D is undetermined. This CDR3 spans 16 amino acids. V was pared by 4 bases and J by 4 bases, with 16 bases between. Germline CDR1 is SEHNR and CDR2 is FQNEAQ (reference sequence). The CDR3 spells CASSYTKPQFTGELFF. In DNA, the CDR3 is TGTGCCAGCAGCTACACAAAGCCGCAATTCACCGGGGAGCTGTTTTTT.

Points on this clone: Other DNA sequences in this specimen translate into the identical CDR3. V is TRBV6-1 and J is TRBJ2-1, with TRBD1 identical over 9 bases. With 3 bases clipped from V and 0 bases from J, the junction kept 0 bases outside the gene matches. This CDR3 has 15 amino acids. The germline V gene has CDR1 MNHNS and CDR2 SASEGT. The CDR3: CASSEDRGSYNEQFF. The CDR3 region has the DNA TGTGCCAGCAGTGAGGACAGGGGCTCCTACAATGAGCAGTTCTTC.

This chain uses TRBV15 with TRBJ2-2, with D perhaps matching TRBD1 or TRBD2 (5 bases each). Looked up from germline, CDR1 is LNHNV and CDR2 is YYDKDF (reference sequence). V lost 8 bases, J lost 2 bases, and 15 bases lay in between. This CDR3 is 15 amino acids long. This CDR3 is CATGPGAANTGELFF. CDR3 in DNA: TGTGCCACCGGCCCCGGGGCAGCTAACACCGGGGAGCTGTTTTTT.

The sample holds a few counts of this clone. The chain joins TRBV19 to TRBJ1-5; weak D call: TRBD1 (5 bases). The CDR3 sequence is 16 residues long. Germline V gives CDR1 LNHDA, CDR2 SQIVND (reference sequence). V lost 3 bases, J lost 7 bases, and 19 bases lay in between. As DNA, the CDR3 is TGTGCCAGTAGTATCCTGACAGCTTCCCCCATGCAGCCCCAGCATTTT. Protein: CASSILTASPMQPQHF. Filled out from reference TRBV19 and TRBJ1-5, the complete variable domain reads DGGITQSPKYLFRKEGQNVTLSCEQNLNHDAMYWYRQDPGQGLRLIYYSQIVNDFQKGDIAEGYSVSREKKESFPLTVTSAQKNPTAFYLCASSILTASPMQPQHFGDGTRLSIL.

A remark on this clone: A far bigger clonotype differs at one base, so this is likely a read error. Other DNA sequences in this sample translate to the same CDR3. This chain joins TRBV7-9 and TRBJ2-7; 7 nucleotides align to TRBD1. The CDR3 contains 12 residues. V lost 1 base to trimming and J lost 6 bases; unmatched junction nucleotides: 0. Germline loops: CDR1 SEHNR, CDR2 FQNEAQ (reference sequence). CDR3 nucleotide sequence: TGTGCCAGCAGCTTAGACAGGGGCGAGCAGTACTTC. Encoded protein: CASSLDRGEQYF.

The genes are TRBV5-1 and TRBJ2-5; D uncertain. In germline, CDR1 is SGHRS, CDR2 YFSETQ. CDR3 length: 14 amino acids. Trimming pared 2 bases from V and 1 base from J, leaving 9 bases between. This chain's CDR3 is CASSFWGFQETQYF. The CDR3 nucleotides are TGCGCCAGCAGCTTTTGGGGATTCCAAGAGACCCAGTACTTC.

The genes are TRBV14 and TRBJ1-5; 10 nucleotides agree with TRBD1. CDR1 is SGHDN and CDR2 is FVKESK in the germline V gene. The ends lost 0 bases at V and 5 bases at J; junction bases unmatched: 4. The CDR3 is made up of 16 amino acids. The CDR3 reads CASSQECGTGDQPQHF. Written as DNA, the CDR3 is TGTGCCAGCAGCCAAGAGTGTGGGACAGGGGATCAGCCCCAGCATTTT.

The chain carries TRBV30 and TRBJ1-1; D is undetermined. The germline V gene encodes CDR1 GTSNPN and CDR2 SVGIG (reference sequence). CDR3 length equals 11 residues. The ends were cut back, 3 bases at V and 8 bases at J, with 10 bases in the middle. Here the CDR3 DNA reads TGTGCCTGGAGCGGAGTGGTAGAAGCTTTCTTT. Its translation is CAWSGVVEAFF.

The V call is TRBV7-3, the J call TRBJ2-1; 11 bases are a match to TRBD2. The CDR3 consists of 16 residues. CDR1 and CDR2 (germline): SGHTA, FQGTGA. The trim removed 5 bases at V and 4 bases at J, leaving 7 bases unmatched. In DNA form, the CDR3 reads TGTGCCAGCAGCCCTTATAGCGGGGGGGCTTACAATGAGCAGTTCTTC. Translating gives CASSPYSGGAYNEQFF.

The chain couples TRBV5-4 to TRBJ2-3, with 8 bases fitting TRBD2. The V gene end was trimmed by 4 bases and the J gene end by 7 bases; junction bases not matched to a gene: 8. Per germline, CDR1 SGHNT and CDR2 YYREEE (reference sequence). This CDR3 is built from 14 residues. CDR3 DNA: TGTGCCAGCAGCGATCGGACTAGCTCTTATACGCAGTATTTT. It specifies CASSDRTSSYTQYF.

CDR3 region: CAWSPSYRSSGNTIYF. The CDR3 region has the DNA TGTGCCTGGAGTCCCTCCTACAGATCCTCTGGAAACACCATATATTTT. The rearrangement links TRBV30 to TRBJ1-3, with D unclear. Between the trimmed V and J ends, which lost 2 bases and 0 bases, there was a span of 14 bases. The CDR3 sequence is 16 residues long. CDR1 is GTSNPN and CDR2 is SVGIG in the germline V gene (reference sequence).

The chain recombines TRBV5-4 with TRBJ1-2; D might be TRBD1 (5 bases). V lost 0 bases, J lost 7 bases, and 10 bases lay in between. From germline, CDR1 is SGHNT and CDR2 YYREEE (reference sequence). The CDR3 runs 13 residues. The CDR3 protein is CASSLAREAGYTF. CDR3 coding DNA: TGTGCCAGCAGCTTGGCCAGGGAGGCTGGCTACACCTTC.

The sample holds a few counts of this clone. The chain links TRBV2 to TRBJ2-3; D call uncertain. CDR1 is SNHLY, CDR2 FYNNEI, per germline. The CDR3 sequence is 14 residues long. Trimming stripped 4 bases from V and 0 bases from J, with 8 bases between. The chain's CDR3 is CASSADLSTDTQYF. For the CDR3, the DNA is TGTGCCAGCAGTGCCGACCTAAGCACAGATACGCAGTATTTT.

V usage is TRBV19 and J usage is TRBJ1-6; D is possibly TRBD1 (5 bases). Germline V gene sequence: CDR1 LNHDA, CDR2 SQIVND (reference sequence). There are 17 residues in the CDR3. V lost 5 bases and J lost 7, with 21 bases in between. CDR3 in amino acids: CASSARDGRSQNSPLHF. In nucleotides, the CDR3 is TGTGCCAGTAGTGCAAGGGACGGCAGATCACAAAATTCACCCCTCCACTTT.

The chain combines TRBV6-5 with TRBJ1-3; D is unresolved. Germline V gene data show CDR1 as MNHEY and CDR2 as SVGAGI. V lost 0 bases, J lost 0 bases, and 6 bases lay in between. The CDR3 contains 15 residues. This chain's CDR3 is CASSYSPSSGNTIYF. The CDR3 DNA sequence: TGTGCCAGCAGTTACTCTCCAAGCTCTGGAAACACCATATATTTT.

The rearrangement joins TRBV11-2 to TRBJ2-7; TRBD1 matches at 7 bases. From germline, CDR1 is SGHAT and CDR2 FQNNGV. V shed 3 bases, J shed 6 bases, and the junction held 14 bases outside the gene matches. This CDR3 has 16 amino acids. This CDR3 is CASSFSSDRPSGEQYF. The CDR3 DNA reads TGTGCCAGCAGCTTTTCGTCGGACAGGCCGTCTGGCGAGCAGTACTTC.

The rearrangement links TRBV5-4 to TRBJ2-7, with 10 positions matching TRBD1. The junction had 10 bases not matched to a gene; V was cut back by 5 bases and J by 5 bases. The CDR3 extends over 15 amino acids. Germline CDR1 is SGHNT and CDR2 is YYREEE (reference sequence). As DNA, the CDR3 is TGTGCCAGCAGACCGACAGGGGGCGTAGGGGACGAGCAGTACTTC. The encoded protein is CASRPTGGVGDEQYF.

This rearrangement joins TRBV6-1 to TRBJ2-7; TRBD2 matches at 13 bases. Trimming removed 6 bases from V and 6 bases from J; junction bases left unmatched: 2. Per the germline V gene, CDR1 is MNHNS and CDR2 is SASEGT. The CDR3 loop spans 13 amino acids. The CDR3 DNA follows: TGTGCCAGCAGGACTAGCGGGGGGTTCGAGCAGTACTTC. Its translation is CASRTSGGFEQYF.

The chain is built from TRBV29-1 and TRBJ2-5, with D perhaps TRBD1 or TRBD2 (6 bases each). The DNA end is a closer match to TRBJ2-7, so the J assignment may be wrong. This CDR3 contains 14 residues. The germline V gene encodes CDR1 SQVTM and CDR2 ANQGSEA. Here the CDR3 reads CSVGIGGGSYEQYF. CDR3 nucleotides: TGCAGCGTGGGGATAGGAGGGGGCTCCTACGAGCAGTACTTC.

This clone has a single count. The rearrangement joins TRBV28 to TRBJ1-2; D may be TRBD1 (6 bases). V was clipped by 6 bases and J by 8 bases, with 16 bases between them. The CDR3 covers 13 residues. Germline V lookup: CDR1 MDHEN, CDR2 SYDVKM. Written as DNA, the CDR3 is TGTGCCAGCAGCAAACAGGGTGGTCTAGGCTACACCTTC. Amino acid sequence: CASSKQGGLGYTF.

The chain recombines TRBV28 with TRBJ1-5; D is uncertain. V was pared by 1 base and J by 4 bases, with 14 bases between. The CDR3 covers 16 residues. Germline assignment: CDR1 MDHEN and CDR2 SYDVKM. CDR3 nucleotide sequence: TGTGCCAGCAGTTTATCCCCTAGGCTGATTAATCAGCCCCAGCATTTT. Its protein product is CASSLSPRLINQPQHF.

The chain uses TRBV5-1 and TRBJ1-2; the match to TRBD1 covers 8 bases. The CDR3 has 14 residues. The V segment lost 5 bases and the J segment 6 bases; nucleotides outside the gene matches: 9. CDR1 and CDR2 from the germline V gene are SGHRS and YFSETQ. The CDR3 protein is CASSWSGTGDGYTF. The CDR3 DNA follows: TGCGCCAGCAGTTGGTCAGGGACAGGAGATGGCTACACCTTC. The full variable domain, completed using reference TRBV5-1 and TRBJ1-2, is KAGVTQTPRYLIKTRGQQVTLSCSPISGHRSVSWYQQTPGQGLQFLFEYFSETQRNKGNFPGRFSGRQFSNSRSEMNVSTLELGDSALYLCASSWSGTGDGYTFGSGTRLTVV.

This clone was recorded a few times. The chain joins TRBV2 to TRBJ2-7, with D possibly being TRBD1 (6 bases). Germline CDR1 SNHLY, CDR2 FYNNEI. V was shortened by 5 bases and J by 4 bases, with 15 bases between the two germline ends. The CDR3 consists of 14 residues. CDR3 sequence reads: CASSWDLQGYEQYF. CDR3 sequence (DNA): TGTGCCAGCAGTTGGGACCTCCAGGGGTACGAGCAGTACTTC. The variable domain in full, with the rest retrieved from reference TRBV2 and TRBJ2-7, is EPEVTQTPSHQVTQMGQEVILRCVPISNHLYFYWYRQILGQKVEFLVSFYNNEISEKSEIFDDQFSVERPDGSNFTLKIRSTKLEDSAMYFCASSWDLQGYEQYFGPGTRLTVT.

On this clone: One junction end does not reproduce the germline sequence, and a read error may be involved. The genes are TRBV7-9 and TRBJ2-7; 10 nucleotides agree with TRBD1. The CDR3 sequence is 15 residues long. Germline V gene lookup returns CDR1 SEHNR and CDR2 FQNEAQ (reference sequence). The CDR3 spells CASSLAGTGAYEQYF. CDR3 nucleotides: TGTGCCAGCAGCTTAGCCGGGACAGGGGCCTACGAGCAGTACTTT.

The chain is built from TRBV6-6 and TRBJ1-4; D gene uncertain. The CDR3 length is 13 residues. Trimming took off 0 bases at V and 11 bases at J, with 10 bases between the two ends. Germline V gene sequence: CDR1 MNHNY, CDR2 SVGAGI (reference sequence). CDR3 nucleotide sequence: TGTGCCAGCAGTTACTCGAAAAGTCGGAAACTGTTTTTT. Amino acid sequence: CASSYSKSRKLFF.